These T cell receptor beta chains were read from a single sample in a study of blood T cells in healthy people across ages. TCRdb redid the calling of the 5' RACE reads with MiXCR, one entry per CDR3 protein. The sample lists about 1.7 million distinct CDR3 sequences; roughly 30% were seen once. Sequences were obtained from blood. These receptors were taken from a woman in her 30s in good health. Each CDR3 is given with its conserved first and last residue. A D gene is named only where the DNA matches it firmly. Only some rows state a clone size, as once, few, many or a class for expanded clones.

V	J	D	size	DNA	CDR3
TRBV6-6	TRBJ1-1	TRBD1	-	TGTGCCAGCAGTTACGCGAGGGACAGGGCCCGGGGCACTGAAGCTTTCTTT	CASSYARDRARGTEAFF
TRBV7-7	TRBJ2-1	-	many	TGTGCCAGCAGCTTATCACCATCCGGTGAGCAGTTCTTC	CASSLSPSGEQFF
TRBV5-5	TRBJ2-1	-	many	TGTGCCAGCAGGTTGGGACTCAGTCTCTACAATGAGCAGTTCTTC	CASRLGLSLYNEQFF
TRBV7-8	TRBJ1-5	-	-	TGTGCCAGCAGCTTCATGAACCGGGGCAATCAGCCCCAGCATTTT	CASSFMNRGNQPQHF
TRBV20-1	TRBJ2-1	-	few	TGCAGGGCTAGATCTTTGGCTGAGCAGTTCTTC	CRARSLAEQFF
TRBV5-1	TRBJ2-7	-	once	TGCGCCTGCAGCTTTGCAGGGGGGTACGAGCAGTACTTC	CACSFAGGYEQYF
TRBV27	TRBJ1-2	-	-	TGTGCCAGCAGTTTATCTCGGGCAGGCGGCTATGGCTACACCTTC	CASSLSRAGGYGYTF
TRBV11-2	TRBJ2-5	-	few	TGTGCCAGCAGCTCCTCGGGGGAAATGACCCAGTACTTC	CASSSSGEMTQYF
TRBV11-1	TRBJ1-6	TRBD1	many	TGTGCCAGCAGCCGGACAGGGAATAATTCACCCCTCCACTTT	CASSRTGNNSPLHF
TRBV7-8	TRBJ2-3	TRBD1	-	TGTGCCAGCGGGACGACAGGGCCCACAGATACGCAGTATTTT	CASGTTGPTDTQYF
TRBV20-1	TRBJ2-1	TRBD2	once	TGCAGTGCTAGCCCGTTCCCCAGCGGGAGGGCCGGGTGGATGAGCAATGAGCAGTTCTTC	CSASPFPSGRAGWMSNEQFF
TRBV3-1	TRBJ1-2	-	few	TGTGCCAGCAGCCCGCACTCCAGGGATGGCTACACCTTC	CASSPHSRDGYTF
TRBV29-1	TRBJ1-1	-	few	TGCAGCGTTCTTGGTTGGAACACTGAAGCTTTCTTT	CSVLGWNTEAFF
TRBV6-5	TRBJ1-1	-	few	TGTGCCACCGGATGGGGTCCTGAAGCTTTCTTT	CATGWGPEAFF
TRBV29-1	TRBJ2-7	-	many	TGCAGCGTTGCCCTTAGCTACGAGCAGTACTTC	CSVALSYEQYF
TRBV6-6	TRBJ2-7	-	many	TGTGCCAGCAGTTCGTCCCGGGGGACCTACGAGCAGTACTTC	CASSSSRGTYEQYF
TRBV11-2	TRBJ2-1	-	-	TGTGCCAGCAGCTTAGAGCGCACAGGGCAGTTCTTC	CASSLERTGQFF
TRBV29-1	TRBJ2-2	-	few	TGCAGCCCCCAGTCGGACACCGGGGAGCTGTTTTTT	CSPQSDTGELFF
TRBV20-1	TRBJ1-1	-	once	TGTAGTGTCGCCCTGGTGTGGAACACTGAAGCTTTCTTT	CSVALVWNTEAFF